This entry is about one TCR beta chain. The antigen remains unidentified. TCRdb independently ran MiXCR on the reads; one entry per CDR3 protein. The data contain 700,000 to 900,000 distinct CDR3 sequences, about 28% of them singletons. The data derive from a study of T cell repertoires in cytomegalovirus infection. Study summary: As its CMV epitopes, the study selected recently identified HLA-C-restricted and well-studied HLA-B-restricted targets. Public TCR beta signature analysis indicated the presence of both CMV infection and matching HLA type.

General study points: Public TCR beta family frequency separated CMV-and-HLA carriers, including in an independent cohort.

This TCR was sampled from a human donor in good health (CMV status not recorded). Some clones in this sample may be carry-over from other donors' samples. The source material was cultured CD8+ T cells from PBMCs, sampled from culture after CMV antigen stimulation.

The CDR3 coding sequence is TGCAGTGCTCGGACAGGGGGTGAAAAACTGTTTTTT. As protein: CSARTGGEKLFF. The rearrangement links TRBV20-1 to TRBJ1-4; 10 nucleotides align to TRBD1. Germline trimming cut 5 bases from V and 7 bases from J; bases unmatched to any gene: 1. Germline assignment: CDR1 DFQATT and CDR2 SNEGSKA (reference sequence). CDR3 length: 12 residues.